These 10 T cell receptor beta chains share one sample of origin, sequenced in a study of shared clonotypes between healthy human individuals (dated by TCRdb to the early 2020s). The receptor library was made with the immunoSEQ multiplex PCR assay. Entries here come from immuneACCESS through TCRdb and include only in-frame sequences with V and J called. Some clones fail to appear in such tables; in the studies checked, an unresolved V gene covers under half of the shortfall, and the cause of the remainder is unknown. Present in this sample are 2 million to 3 million clones, roughly 93% of which were seen just once. The ten largest clones take up 0.35% to 0.45% of the sample. Sequencing was done on a sample of naive CD4+ T cells from PBMCs. According to the study, the label for this sample's cell subset or site signals: CD45RA+ positively selected. The receptors originated from a man aged 18-30 years in good health. Some clones in this sample may be carry-over from other donors' samples.

A remark on this clone: Other DNA sequences in the same sample also yield this CDR3. V is TRBV25-1 and J is TRBJ2-7, with D tentatively TRBD1 (6 bases). V lost 1 base, J lost 4 bases, and 14 bases lay in between. Looked up from germline, CDR1 is MGHDK and CDR2 is SYGVNS. CDR3 size: 15 residues. The CDR3 here is CASSESVQGTYEQYF. The CDR3 DNA is TGTGCCAGCAGTGAATCGGTGCAGGGGACGTACGAGCAGTACTTC.

The V gene is TRBV7-3, the J gene TRBJ1-1; 10 nucleotides agree with TRBD1. The trim removed 5 bases at V and 4 bases at J, leaving 10 bases unmatched. The CDR3 consists of 16 residues. Germline V gene sequence: CDR1 SGHTA, CDR2 FQGTGA. The CDR3 coding sequence is TGTGCCAGCAGCGGGACAGGGGTTTCCCAGGGCACTGAAGCTTTCTTT. Translated: CASSGTGVSQGTEAFF.

CDR3 DNA: TGCGCCAGCAGCTTGGAGACAGGGAATGGCTACACCTTC. The encoded protein is CASSLETGNGYTF. J is TRBJ1-2 and V is TRBV5-1; 7 bases fit TRBD1. This CDR3 is built from 13 residues. Germline lookup yields CDR1 SGHRS and CDR2 YFSETQ. With V trimmed by 0 bases and J by 6 bases, 2 bases remained unmatched.

This clone was counted a single time. The chain employs TRBV5-1 and TRBJ2-5, with D unclear. Trimming cost V 4 bases and J 5 bases, with 12 bases left between them. CDR1 and CDR2 from the germline V gene are SGHRS and YFSETQ. There are 13 residues in the CDR3. This chain's CDR3 is CASSHDSRETQYF. DNA for the CDR3: TGCGCCAGCAGCCACGATAGTAGGGAGACCCAGTACTTC.

The chain carries TRBV7-2 and TRBJ2-2; 7 bases are a match to TRBD2. The ends lost 2 bases at V and 5 bases at J; junction bases unmatched: 11. The CDR3 runs 17 residues. Germline-derived CDR1 and CDR2 are SGHTA and FQGNSA. This CDR3 reads CASSLSSGIGGTGELFF. The CDR3 bases are TGTGCCAGCAGCTTATCTAGCGGTATCGGGGGAACCGGGGAGCTGTTTTTT.

J is TRBJ2-7 and V is TRBV27, with a weak D call TRBD2 (6 bases). CDR1 is MNHEY, CDR2 SMNVEV, per germline (reference sequence). Trimming took off 6 bases at V and 0 bases at J, with 12 bases between the two ends. The CDR3 has 14 residues. This CDR3 reads CASRAIAASYEQYF. The DNA of the CDR3 is TGTGCCAGCAGGGCCATAGCGGCCTCCTACGAGCAGTACTTC.

This chain joins TRBV10-3 and TRBJ1-1; weak D call: TRBD1 (5 bases). This CDR3 has 12 residues. Trimming pared 10 bases from V and 4 bases from J, leaving 13 bases between. Per germline, CDR1 ENHRY and CDR2 SYGVKD. DNA for the CDR3: TGTGCCACGGGAGTAGGGGTCACTGAAGCTTTCTTT. Its translation: CATGVGVTEAFF.

This rearrangement joins TRBV29-1 to TRBJ2-1; 10 nucleotides align to TRBD1. J was trimmed by 8 bases and V by 4 bases; bases with no gene match: 11. The germline gives CDR1 SQVTM, CDR2 ANQGSEA. The CDR3 extends over 15 amino acids. Here the CDR3 reads CSVGAGTGAAHEQFF. The CDR3, as DNA: TGCAGCGTTGGGGCCGGGACAGGGGCAGCCCATGAGCAGTTCTTC.

About this clone itself: The same CDR3 arises from other DNA sequences in this sample as well. The chain recombines TRBV15 with TRBJ1-3, with D hard to call. V lost 0 bases, J lost 5 bases, and 2 bases lay in between. This CDR3 is built from 12 residues. Per the germline V gene, CDR1 is LNHNV and CDR2 is YYDKDF (reference sequence). CDR3 DNA sequence: TGTGCCACCAGCAGAGACCGAAACACCATATATTTT. This sequence encodes CATSRDRNTIYF.

This chain connects TRBV5-4 to TRBJ2-1; D is uncertain. The CDR3 loop spans 14 amino acids. Trimming left V 2 bases short and J 9 bases short, with 15 bases between. Germline CDR1 SGHNT, CDR2 YYREEE (reference sequence). The CDR3 loop is CASSFYSPGTEQFF. The CDR3 bases are TGTGCCAGCAGCTTTTATAGTCCGGGCACTGAGCAGTTCTTC.